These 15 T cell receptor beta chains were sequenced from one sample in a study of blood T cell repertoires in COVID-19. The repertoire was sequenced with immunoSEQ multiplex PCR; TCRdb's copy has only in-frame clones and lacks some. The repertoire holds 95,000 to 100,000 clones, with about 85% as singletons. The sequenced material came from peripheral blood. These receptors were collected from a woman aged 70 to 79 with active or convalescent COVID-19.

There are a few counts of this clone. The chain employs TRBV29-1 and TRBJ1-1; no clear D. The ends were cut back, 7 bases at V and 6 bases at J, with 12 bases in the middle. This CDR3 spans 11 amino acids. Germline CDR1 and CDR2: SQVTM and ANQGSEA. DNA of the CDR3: TGCAGCGCGCTAGCTAGGGCTGAAGCTTTCTTT. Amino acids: CSALARAEAFF.

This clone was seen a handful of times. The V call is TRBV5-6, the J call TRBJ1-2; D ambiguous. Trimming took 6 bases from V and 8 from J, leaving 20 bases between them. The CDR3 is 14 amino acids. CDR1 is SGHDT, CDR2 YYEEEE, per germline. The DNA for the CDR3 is TGTGCCAGCACCTTAGATCGACAAGGCTGGGGCTACACCTTC. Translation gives CASTLDRQGWGYTF. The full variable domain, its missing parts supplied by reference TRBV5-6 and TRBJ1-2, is DAGVTQSPTHLIKTRGQQVTLRCSPKSGHDTVSWYQQALGQGPQFIFQYYEEEERQRGNFPDRFSGHQFPNYSSELNVNALLLGDSALYLCASTLDRQGWGYTFGSGTRLTVV.

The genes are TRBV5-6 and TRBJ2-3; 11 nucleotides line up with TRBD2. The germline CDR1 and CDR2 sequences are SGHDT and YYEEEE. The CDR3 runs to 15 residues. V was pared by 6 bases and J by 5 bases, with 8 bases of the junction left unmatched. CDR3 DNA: TGTGCCAGCACCCCGACTAGCGGGGTGGGAGATACGCAGTATTTT. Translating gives CASTPTSGVGDTQYF.

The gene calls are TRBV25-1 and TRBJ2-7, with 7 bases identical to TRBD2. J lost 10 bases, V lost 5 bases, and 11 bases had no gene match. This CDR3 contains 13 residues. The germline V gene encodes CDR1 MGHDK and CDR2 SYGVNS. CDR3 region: CASSRGSGVSQYF. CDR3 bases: TGTGCCAGCAGTCGCGGAAGCGGGGTTAGTCAGTACTTC.

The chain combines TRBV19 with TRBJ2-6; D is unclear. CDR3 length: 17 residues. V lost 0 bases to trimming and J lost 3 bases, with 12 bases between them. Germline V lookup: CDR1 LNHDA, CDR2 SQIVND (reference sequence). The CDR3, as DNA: TGTGCCAGTAGTATAGATCTCGGGTTTAGTGGGGCCAACGTCCTGACTTTC. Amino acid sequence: CASSIDLGFSGANVLTF.

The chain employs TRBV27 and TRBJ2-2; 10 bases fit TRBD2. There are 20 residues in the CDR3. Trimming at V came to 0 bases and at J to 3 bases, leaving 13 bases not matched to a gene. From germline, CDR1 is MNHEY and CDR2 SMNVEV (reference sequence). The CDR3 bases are TGTGCCAGCAGTTTATCGCCCCGGCCGTTGAGCGGGAGGGACACCGGGGAGCTGTTTTTT. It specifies CASSLSPRPLSGRDTGELFF.

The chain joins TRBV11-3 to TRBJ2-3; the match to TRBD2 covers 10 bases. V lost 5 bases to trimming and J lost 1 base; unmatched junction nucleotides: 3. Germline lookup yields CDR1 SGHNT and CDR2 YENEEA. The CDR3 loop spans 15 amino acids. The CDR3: CASSQGTSGTDTQYF. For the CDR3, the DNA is TGTGCCAGCAGCCAAGGGACTAGCGGCACAGATACGCAGTATTTT. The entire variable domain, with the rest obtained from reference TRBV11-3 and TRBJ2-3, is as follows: EAGVVQSPRYKIIEKKQPVAFWCNPISGHNTLYWYLQNLGQGPELLIRYENEEAVDDSQLPKDRFSAERLKGVDSTLKIQPAELGDSAVYLCASSQGTSGTDTQYFGPGTRLTVL.

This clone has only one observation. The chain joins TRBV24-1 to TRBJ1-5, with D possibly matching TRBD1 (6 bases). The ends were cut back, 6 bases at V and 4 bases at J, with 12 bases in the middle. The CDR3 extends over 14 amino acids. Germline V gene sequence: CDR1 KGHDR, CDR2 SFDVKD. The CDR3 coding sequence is TGTGCCACCAGTAGGGGGGGTGGGAATCAGCCCCAGCATTTT. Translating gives CATSRGGGNQPQHF.

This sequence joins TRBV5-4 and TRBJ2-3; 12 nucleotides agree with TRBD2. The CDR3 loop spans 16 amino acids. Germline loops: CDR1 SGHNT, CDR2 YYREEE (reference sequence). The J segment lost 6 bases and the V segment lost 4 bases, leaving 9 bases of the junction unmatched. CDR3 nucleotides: TGTGCCAGCAGCATCTCGACTAGCGGGAGCTCGGATACGCAGTATTTT. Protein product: CASSISTSGSSDTQYF.

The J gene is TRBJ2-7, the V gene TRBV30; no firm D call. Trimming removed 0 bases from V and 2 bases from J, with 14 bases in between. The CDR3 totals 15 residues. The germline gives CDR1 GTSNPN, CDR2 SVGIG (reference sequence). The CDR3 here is CAWSVQNYPAYEQYF. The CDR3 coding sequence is TGTGCCTGGAGTGTACAAAACTATCCCGCCTACGAGCAGTACTTC.

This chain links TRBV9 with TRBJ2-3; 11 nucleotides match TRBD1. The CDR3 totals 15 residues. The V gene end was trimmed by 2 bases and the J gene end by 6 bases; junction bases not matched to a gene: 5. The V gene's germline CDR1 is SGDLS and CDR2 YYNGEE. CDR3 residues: CASSVRDRGSDTQYF. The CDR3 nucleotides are TGTGCCAGCAGCGTCCGGGACAGGGGGTCGGATACGCAGTATTTT.

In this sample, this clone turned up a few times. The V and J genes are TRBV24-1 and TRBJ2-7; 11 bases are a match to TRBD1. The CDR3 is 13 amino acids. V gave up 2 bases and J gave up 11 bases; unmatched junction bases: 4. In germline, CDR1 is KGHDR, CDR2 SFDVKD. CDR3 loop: CATSDSRTGGEYF. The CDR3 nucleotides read TGTGCCACCAGTGATTCTCGGACAGGGGGCGAGTACTTC.

The DNA of the CDR3 is TGTGCCAGCAGTTACGGGACAGGGTGGGATCAGCCCCAGCATTTT. Its protein product is CASSYGTGWDQPQHF. The rearrangement joins TRBV6-2 or TRBV6-3 to TRBJ1-5, with 9 bases that match TRBD1. CDR3 length: 15 residues. Germline CDR1 and CDR2: MNHEY and SVGEGT. J was trimmed by 5 bases and V by 2 bases; bases with no gene match: 4.

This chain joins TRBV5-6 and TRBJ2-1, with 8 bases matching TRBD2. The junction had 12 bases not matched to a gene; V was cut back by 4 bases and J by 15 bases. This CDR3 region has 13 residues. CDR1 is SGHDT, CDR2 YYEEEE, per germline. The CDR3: CASSPPGGTPGFF. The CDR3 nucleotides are TGTGCCAGCAGCCCGCCGGGGGGGACCCCGGGGTTCTTC.

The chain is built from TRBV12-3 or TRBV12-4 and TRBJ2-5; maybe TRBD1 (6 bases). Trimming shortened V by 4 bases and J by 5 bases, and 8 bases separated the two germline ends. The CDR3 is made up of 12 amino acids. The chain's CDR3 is CASSYRVETQYF. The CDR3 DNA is TGTGCCAGCAGTTACAGGGTGGAGACCCAGTACTTC.